These 10 T cell receptor beta chains originate from one sample sequenced in a study of cytomegalovirus exposure and HLA in healthy donors. Primers included in the PCR were 60 Vbeta and 13 Jbeta primers. The assay was immunoSEQ multiplex PCR, and TCRdb's table has in-frame clones only and misses some. The data hold fewer than 250,000 clones, with around 79% observed a single time. The material sequenced was PBMCs. These receptors were collected from a man aged 18 to 29 in good health and CMV-seronegative.

The chain is built from TRBV11-3 and TRBJ2-7; D perhaps matches TRBD2 (5 bases). Germline V CDR1 and CDR2: SGHNT, YENEEA. The CDR3 extends over 14 amino acids. Trimming pared 3 bases from V and 2 bases from J, leaving 11 bases between. The DNA of the CDR3 is TGTGCCAGCAGCTTTGAGGGAAATCCCTACGAGCAGTACTTC. Translation gives CASSFEGNPYEQYF.

The chain joins TRBV6-5 to TRBJ1-1; the D is unclear. The CDR3 covers 16 residues. CDR1 and CDR2 (germline): MNHEY, SVGAGI. With 0 bases removed from V and 0 bases from J, the gap between germline ends came to 11 bases. The CDR3 here is CASSYSNGRLNTEAFF. CDR3 bases: TGTGCCAGCAGTTACTCGAACGGCAGGTTGAACACTGAAGCTTTCTTT.

The genes are TRBV28 and TRBJ1-2, with no clear D. CDR3 size: 17 residues. V was trimmed by 8 bases and J by 3 bases, leaving 25 bases between them. The germline V gene has CDR1 MDHEN and CDR2 SYDVKM. CDR3 DNA: TGTGCCAGCGCTAATCGACCGGGCAAAACGAGGGACTATGGCTACACCTTC. Its translation is CASANRPGKTRDYGYTF.

The V gene is TRBV5-6, the J gene TRBJ1-2; D possibly corresponds to TRBD1 (6 bases). Germline V gene lookup returns CDR1 SGHDT and CDR2 YYEEEE. The CDR3 has 15 amino acids. V gave up 3 bases and J gave up 4 bases, with 16 bases separating them. CDR3 region: CASSSSGVDGYGYTF. CDR3 sequence (DNA): TGTGCCAGCAGCTCCTCAGGGGTGGATGGCTATGGCTACACCTTC.

In its sample, this clone was seen a few times. The chain carries TRBV4-3 and TRBJ2-2; D is ambiguous. The V gene's germline CDR1 is LGHNA and CDR2 YSLEER. With 4 bases removed from V and 5 bases from J, the gap between germline ends came to 5 bases. The CDR3 extends over 12 amino acids. The CDR3: CASSPITGELFF. DNA for the CDR3: TGCGCCAGCAGCCCAATTACCGGGGAGCTGTTTTTT.

This chain uses TRBV2 with TRBJ1-2; 7 bases line up with TRBD1. V was pared by 4 bases and J by 8 bases, with 10 bases of the junction left unmatched. Germline loops: CDR1 SNHLY, CDR2 FYNNEI. This CDR3 has 14 amino acids. The CDR3 coding sequence is TGTGCCAGCAGTGGACAACAGGGGAGAGGGGGCTACACCTTC. Residues: CASSGQQGRGGYTF.

The sample holds a few counts of this clone. This chain connects TRBV28 to TRBJ1-1; D is ambiguous. Germline CDR1 MDHEN, CDR2 SYDVKM. Trimming stripped 5 bases from V and 1 base from J, with 8 bases between. This CDR3 has 13 residues. This chain's CDR3 is CASSPITNTEAFF. The CDR3, as DNA: TGTGCCAGCAGTCCTATTACGAACACTGAAGCTTTCTTT.

This clone was seen a few times. The chain combines TRBV10-3 with TRBJ1-4, with 8 bases that match TRBD1. Unmatched junction bases numbered 7, after V lost 8 bases and J lost 5 bases. CDR1 and CDR2 from the germline V gene are ENHRY and SYGVKD. The CDR3 length is 14 residues. Here the CDR3 reads CAIGRTGSNEKLFF. The CDR3 DNA reads TGTGCCATCGGGCGGACAGGGAGCAATGAAAAACTGTTTTTT.

The chain recombines TRBV5-6 with TRBJ1-2; D not certain. In germline, CDR1 is SGHDT, CDR2 YYEEEE. This CDR3 spans 15 amino acids. Trimming removed 0 bases at V and 4 bases at J, with 13 bases between. CDR3 protein: CASSLVTGIGYGYTF. The CDR3 coding sequence is TGTGCCAGCAGCTTGGTGACCGGGATTGGCTATGGCTACACCTTC.

In DNA form, the CDR3 reads TGTGCCAGCAGCTTAGGACAGGGCAACCTAGTAGAGACCCAGTACTTC. It translates to CASSLGQGNLVETQYF. The chain employs TRBV11-3 and TRBJ2-5, with TRBD1 identical over 7 bases. The CDR3 consists of 16 residues. Germline loops: CDR1 SGHNT, CDR2 YENEEA. V dropped 1 base and J dropped 4; count of bases not matched to a gene: 9.